The clone carrying this TCR beta chain was counted at least ten times. Its antigen is still unknown. 5'-RACE, quantitative and with molecular barcodes, yielded the TCR beta libraries. Each CDR3 protein gets one entry after TCRdb re-called the 5' RACE reads with MiXCR. This table has around 140,000 distinct CDR3 sequences, under 20% appearing once. The sample belongs to a study of CD8 T cells in ankylosing spondylitis. The trim removed 5 bases at V and 5 bases at J, leaving 5 bases unmatched. Germline V gene data show CDR1 as SEHNR and CDR2 as FQNEAQ (reference sequence). This CDR3 is 15 amino acids long. Study results and caveats: Significant enrichment of disease-linked clones was reportedly seen in matched ankylosing spondylitis synovial fluid. A motif of 7 to 9 highly homologous TCR beta variants was seen as apparently characteristic of ankylosing spondylitis blood. Both synovial fluid and blood in reactive arthritis had previously been reported to carry some motif variants.

J is TRBJ2-2 and V is TRBV7-9, with 10 positions matching TRBD2. Sequences were obtained from blood, either unsorted or a sorted T cell fraction (not recorded which). The receptor comes from a male donor with ankylosing spondylitis. In DNA form, the CDR3 reads TGTGCCAGCAGCCCTAGCGGGAGAGGAACCGGGGAGCTGTTTTTT. It encodes CASSPSGRGTGELFF.